The 32 T cell receptor beta chains reported below all come from one sample, sequenced in a study of cytomegalovirus exposure and HLA in healthy donors. Some clones are missing from TCRdb's copy, which holds only in-frame ones; the method was immunoSEQ multiplex PCR. The sample carries 180,000 or so clones, around nine tenths recorded once. The specimen was PBMCs. The receptors derive from a woman in her thirties in good health and CMV-seronegative.

V gene TRBV2 combines with J gene TRBJ2-4, with 11 bases aligning to TRBD2. V was clipped by 7 bases and J by 3 bases; unmatched bases: 11. The germline V gene encodes CDR1 SNHLY and CDR2 FYNNEI. This CDR3 is built from 17 residues. The CDR3 loop reads CASTSPGLAELKNIQYF. DNA of the CDR3: TGTGCCAGCACCAGTCCGGGACTAGCGGAACTCAAAAACATTCAGTACTTC. The variable domain in full, with the rest retrieved from reference TRBV2 and TRBJ2-4, is EPEVTQTPSHQVTQMGQEVILRCVPISNHLYFYWYRQILGQKVEFLVSFYNNEISEKSEIFDDQFSVERPDGSNFTLKIRSTKLEDSAMYFCASTSPGLAELKNIQYFGAGTRLSVL.

This clone was detected only once. Other DNA sequences in the same sample also yield this CDR3. V gene TRBV2 combines with J gene TRBJ1-1; D unresolved. CDR3 size: 13 residues. The V and J ends lost 6 bases and 0 bases respectively, with 8 bases between them. Germline CDR1 SNHLY, CDR2 FYNNEI. This chain's CDR3 is CASSSQMNTEAFF. The CDR3 region has the DNA TGTGCCAGCAGCAGTCAGATGAACACTGAAGCTTTCTTT.

The DNA of the CDR3 is TGTGCCAGCAGCTCACCGGGACTAGCGAACGAGCAGTACTTC. Residues: CASSSPGLANEQYF. V gene TRBV7-9 combines with J gene TRBJ2-7; 10 positions match TRBD2. The ends lost 4 bases at V and 5 bases at J; junction bases unmatched: 5. Germline V gene data show CDR1 as SEHNR and CDR2 as FQNEAQ (reference sequence). The CDR3 loop spans 14 amino acids. Together with reference TRBV7-9 and TRBJ2-7, the CDR3 gives the full variable domain: DTGVSQNPRHKITKRGQNVTFRCDPISEHNRLYWYRQTLGQGPEFLTYFQNEAQLEKSRLLSDRFSAERPKGSFSTLEIQRTEQGDSAMYLCASSSPGLANEQYFGPGTRLTVT.

The chain is built from TRBV7-9 and TRBJ1-1, with a weak D call TRBD1 (6 bases). V was clipped by 2 bases and J by 4 bases, with 14 bases between them. In germline, CDR1 is SEHNR, CDR2 FQNEAQ (reference sequence). The CDR3 is 15 residues long. The CDR3 DNA sequence: TGTGCCAGCAGCTTACGTGGGGGCCGCGGCACTGAAGCTTTCTTT. Its translation is CASSLRGGRGTEAFF.

The chain is built from TRBV2 and TRBJ2-3; tentative D call: TRBD2 (5 bases). This CDR3 is built from 12 residues. CDR1 is SNHLY and CDR2 is FYNNEI in the germline V gene. V shed 6 bases and J shed 4 bases, with 8 bases lying between them. Written as DNA, the CDR3 is TGTGCCAGCAGGGACTCTTCAGATACGCAGTATTTT. This encodes CASRDSSDTQYF.

This clone is a singleton in its sample. The gene calls are TRBV28 and TRBJ1-2; 12 bases match TRBD1. CDR1 is MDHEN and CDR2 is SYDVKM in the germline V gene. The junction had 11 bases not matched to a gene; V was cut back by 5 bases and J by 4 bases. This CDR3 has 17 residues. This chain's CDR3 is CASSGSGTGGLVYGYTF. DNA for the CDR3: TGTGCCAGCAGTGGATCCGGGACAGGGGGCTTGGTCTATGGCTACACCTTC.

The chain employs TRBV14 and TRBJ1-2; no clear D gene. This CDR3 region has 13 residues. Germline V gene data show CDR1 as SGHDN and CDR2 as FVKESK. V dropped 1 base and J dropped 4 bases, with 7 bases sitting between them. The CDR3 nucleotides read TGTGCCAGCAGCCAAGTGCGGCCCTATGGCTACACCTTC. This gives the protein CASSQVRPYGYTF. The whole variable domain, remainder taken from reference TRBV14 and TRBJ1-2, is EAGVTQFPSHSVIEKGQTVTLRCDPISGHDNLYWYRRVMGKEIKFLLHFVKESKQDESGMPNNRFLAERTGGTYSTLKVQPAELEDSGVYFCASSQVRPYGYTFGSGTRLTVV.

The rearrangement uses TRBV27 and TRBJ2-7; weak D call: TRBD1 (7 bases). Per germline, CDR1 MNHEY and CDR2 SMNVEV (reference sequence). V gave up 6 bases and J gave up 0 bases, with 15 bases separating them. The CDR3 runs 15 residues. The CDR3 here is CASSPQGGHSYEQYF. The DNA for the CDR3 is TGTGCCAGCAGCCCCCAGGGGGGTCACTCCTACGAGCAGTACTTC.

The chain uses TRBV9 and TRBJ1-1; D gene uncertain. The CDR3 is made up of 14 amino acids. Trimming removed 3 bases from V and 2 bases from J, with 11 bases in between. Looked up from germline, CDR1 is SGDLS and CDR2 is YYNGEE. The CDR3 nucleotides are TGTGCCAGCAGCGAATTTGGTAGTAACACTGAAGCTTTCTTT. Its translation is CASSEFGSNTEAFF.

As for this clone: The junction shows a germline mismatch at one end, possibly a read error. The chain joins TRBV2 to TRBJ2-7; D is perhaps TRBD2 (7 bases). Looked up from germline, CDR1 is SNHLY and CDR2 is FYNNEI. The CDR3 runs to 14 residues. The CDR3: CASGFRGGPAEYPF. The CDR3, as DNA: TGTGCCAGCGGATTTAGGGGGGGCCCGGCAGAATACCCCTTC.

V and J are TRBV2 and TRBJ1-3; maybe TRBD1 (5 bases). Trimming cost V 11 bases and J 4 bases, with 12 bases left between them. The CDR3 loop spans 12 amino acids. Looked up from germline, CDR1 is SNHLY and CDR2 is FYNNEI. The CDR3 DNA follows: TGTGCCGGGGGGGAGTACGGAAACACCATATATTTT. Translated, it gives CAGGEYGNTIYF. Based on the CDR3 plus reference TRBV2 and TRBJ1-3, the full variable domain is EPEVTQTPSHQVTQMGQEVILRCVPISNHLYFYWYRQILGQKVEFLVSFYNNEISEKSEIFDDQFSVERPDGSNFTLKIRSTKLEDSAMYFCAGGEYGNTIYFGEGSWLTVV.

This clone was detected only a few times. This chain joins TRBV4-2 and TRBJ1-2; TRBD1 aligns across 7 bases. The germline V gene encodes CDR1 LGHNA and CDR2 YNFKEQ. The CDR3 consists of 14 residues. Trimming took 1 base from V and 7 from J; bases not matched to a gene: 6. CDR3 DNA: TGTGCCAGCAGCCAAGGGAACAGGGGTAGTGGCTACACCTTC. It codes for CASSQGNRGSGYTF.

The V gene is TRBV5-6, the J gene TRBJ1-1, with D possibly matching TRBD1 (5 bases). The CDR3 is 12 residues long. Trimming removed 7 bases from V and 3 bases from J, with 10 bases in between. The germline V gene encodes CDR1 SGHDT and CDR2 YYEEEE. CDR3 residues: CASPRGDTEAFF. The CDR3 nucleotides are TGTGCCAGCCCCCGGGGGGACACTGAAGCTTTCTTT.

This rearrangement joins TRBV27 to TRBJ2-7, with TRBD1 matching 7 bases. Germline V CDR1 and CDR2: MNHEY, SMNVEV (reference sequence). The CDR3 has 14 residues. Trimming at V came to 0 bases and at J to 4 bases, leaving 3 bases not matched to a gene. CDR3 protein: CASSLSTGQYEQYF. CDR3 coding DNA: TGTGCCAGCAGTTTATCGACAGGGCAGTACGAGCAGTACTTC.

The V and J genes are TRBV7-9 and TRBJ2-7; the D gene is possibly TRBD1 (5 bases). Per the germline V gene, CDR1 is SEHNR and CDR2 is FQNEAQ (reference sequence). V lost 5 bases to trimming and J lost 6 bases, with 20 bases between them. The CDR3 length is 15 residues. CDR3 amino acids: CASSPPGQGASEQYF. In DNA form, the CDR3 reads TGTGCCAGCAGCCCCCCCGGGCAGGGCGCAAGCGAGCAGTACTTC.

V gene TRBV10-3 combines with J gene TRBJ2-1, with 11 bases matching TRBD1. Losses at the gene ends were 10 bases for V and 6 bases for J; bases not matched to a gene: 11. The CDR3 length is 15 residues. Per germline, CDR1 ENHRY and CDR2 SYGVKD. In DNA, the CDR3 is TGTGCCACCGGGGGGACAGGGGGTTTTGGCAATGAGCAGTTCTTC. This sequence encodes CATGGTGGFGNEQFF.

The DNA of the CDR3 is TGTGCCAGCTCACCAGGGCGGGGGGGCACAGATACGCAGTATTTT. Its translation: CASSPGRGGTDTQYF. The J gene is TRBJ2-3, the V gene TRBV18; TRBD2 agrees at 8 bases. The CDR3 consists of 15 residues. V was pared by 2 bases and J by 1 base, with 2 bases of the junction left unmatched. Germline V gives CDR1 KGHSH, CDR2 LQKENI.

The table lists this clone with a few counts. This chain uses TRBV2 with TRBJ2-7; the D gene is possibly TRBD1 (6 bases). The CDR3 loop spans 13 amino acids. The V gene's germline CDR1 is SNHLY and CDR2 FYNNEI. V lost 6 bases and J 4 bases, leaving 13 bases between the germline ends. CDR3: CASRWTEVYEQYF. DNA for the CDR3: TGTGCCAGCAGATGGACAGAGGTATACGAGCAGTACTTC. Full variable domain (outside the CDR3, taken from reference TRBV2 and TRBJ2-7): EPEVTQTPSHQVTQMGQEVILRCVPISNHLYFYWYRQILGQKVEFLVSFYNNEISEKSEIFDDQFSVERPDGSNFTLKIRSTKLEDSAMYFCASRWTEVYEQYFGPGTRLTVT.

The gene calls are TRBV6-1 and TRBJ2-7; the match to TRBD1 covers 9 bases. The V segment lost 3 bases and the J segment 2 bases; nucleotides outside the gene matches: 8. CDR1 and CDR2 from the germline V gene are MNHNS and SASEGT. The CDR3 has 16 residues. As DNA, the CDR3 is TGTGCCAGCAGTGAGTTCCGGACAGGGGCGGCCTACGAGCAGTACTTC. It is translated as CASSEFRTGAAYEQYF.

On this clone: This sample also contains other DNA sequences that code for the same CDR3. This chain links TRBV19 with TRBJ2-2, with a possible D match to TRBD1 (5 bases). V shed 3 bases and J shed 2 bases, with 10 bases lying between them. Germline values: CDR1 LNHDA, CDR2 SQIVND (reference sequence). This CDR3 is 15 amino acids long. DNA of the CDR3: TGTGCCAGTAGTATTCGTCAGGGAAACACCGGGGAGCTGTTTTTT. This translates into CASSIRQGNTGELFF. The full variable domain, in which reference TRBV19 and TRBJ2-2 provide the parts outside the CDR3, is DGGITQSPKYLFRKEGQNVTLSCEQNLNHDAMYWYRQDPGQGLRLIYYSQIVNDFQKGDIAEGYSVSREKKESFPLTVTSAQKNPTAFYLCASSIRQGNTGELFFGEGSRLTVL.

The gene calls are TRBV2 and TRBJ1-5, with a possible D match to TRBD1 (5 bases). Germline-derived CDR1 and CDR2 are SNHLY and FYNNEI. Trimming cost V 7 bases and J 3 bases, with 16 bases left between them. The CDR3 contains 15 residues. CDR3 nucleotide sequence: TGTGCCAGCACCCAGGGACTAGGGGCCAATCAGCCCCAGCATTTT. Its translation is CASTQGLGANQPQHF.

The chain combines TRBV7-2 with TRBJ2-6; TRBD1 matches 7 bases. This CDR3 spans 16 amino acids. Losses at the gene ends were 4 bases for V and 4 bases for J; bases not matched to a gene: 7. Germline V gene sequence: CDR1 SGHTA, CDR2 FQGNSA. The CDR3 is CASSSGQVFGANVLTF. For the CDR3, the DNA is TGTGCCAGCAGCTCAGGACAGGTCTTCGGGGCCAACGTCCTGACTTTC.

The chain joins TRBV10-3 to TRBJ1-1; 7 bases fit TRBD1. Germline V CDR1 and CDR2: ENHRY, SYGVKD. CDR3 length equals 14 residues. V shed 5 bases, J shed 1 base, and the junction held 4 bases outside the gene matches. CDR3 in amino acids: CAISSGTANTEAFF. In DNA, the CDR3 is TGTGCCATCAGTTCCGGGACAGCGAACACTGAAGCTTTCTTT.

The chain joins TRBV27 to TRBJ1-1, with a weak D call TRBD1 (6 bases). V lost 6 bases and J 4 bases, leaving 12 bases between the germline ends. CDR1 and CDR2 (germline): MNHEY, SMNVEV (reference sequence). The CDR3 spans 13 residues. The DNA of the CDR3 is TGTGCCAGCAGGACGGGACACCTCACTGAAGCTTTCTTT. It yields the protein CASRTGHLTEAFF.

DNA of the CDR3: TGCGCCAGCAGCTCGGGACTAGCGGGGGCGTACCAAGAGACCCAGTACTTC. Translating gives CASSSGLAGAYQETQYF. The chain combines TRBV5-1 with TRBJ2-5, with 14 positions matching TRBD2. The CDR3 runs 17 residues. The germline V gene has CDR1 SGHRS and CDR2 YFSETQ. The V and J ends lost 3 bases and 0 bases, in that order; junction bases with no gene match: 4.

The chain uses TRBV20-1 and TRBJ1-1; D unclear. The germline gives CDR1 DFQATT, CDR2 SNEGSKA (reference sequence). V lost 3 bases, J lost 7 bases, and 9 bases lay in between. CDR3 size: 11 residues. The CDR3 reads CSARTSGEAFF. CDR3 coding DNA: TGCAGTGCTAGGACCTCGGGTGAAGCTTTCTTT.

This rearrangement joins TRBV4-1 to TRBJ2-7; TRBD2 agrees at 9 bases. Germline assignment: CDR1 MGHRA and CDR2 YSYEKL. V gave up 1 base and J gave up 4 bases; unmatched junction bases: 8. This CDR3 is built from 16 residues. CDR3 amino acids: CASSQALGGGAYEQYF. As DNA, the CDR3 is TGCGCCAGCAGCCAAGCCCTGGGCGGGGGGGCTTACGAGCAGTACTTC.

CDR3 sequence (DNA): TGCGCCAGCAGCCCTGTCTCTATAAGCTCCTACAATGAGCAGTTCTTC. Its translation is CASSPVSISSYNEQFF. V is TRBV4-3 and J is TRBJ2-1; D unresolved. Trimming took 4 bases from V and 0 from J, leaving 13 bases between them. Germline assignment: CDR1 LGHNA and CDR2 YSLEER. CDR3 length: 16 amino acids.

The V call is TRBV18, the J call TRBJ2-1; 7 bases match TRBD1. The trim removed 0 bases at V and 4 bases at J, leaving 6 bases unmatched. This CDR3 is built from 16 residues. The germline V gene encodes CDR1 KGHSH and CDR2 LQKENI. This chain's CDR3 is CASSPPTGQDYNEQFF. DNA of the CDR3: TGTGCCAGCTCACCACCGACAGGACAGGATTACAATGAGCAGTTCTTC.

This chain connects TRBV27 to TRBJ2-1; 11 nucleotides line up with TRBD1. CDR3 length equals 14 residues. Germline lookup yields CDR1 MNHEY and CDR2 SMNVEV (reference sequence). After removal of 10 bases from V and 4 bases from J, the junction contained 6 bases not matched to a gene. The CDR3 reads CATIGTGGYNEQFF. The CDR3 DNA reads as TGTGCCACCATCGGGACAGGGGGTTACAATGAGCAGTTCTTC.

This sequence joins TRBV29-1 and TRBJ1-1, with D perhaps TRBD1 (6 bases). CDR3 length: 13 amino acids. Per the germline V gene, CDR1 is SQVTM and CDR2 is ANQGSEA. Trimming left V 7 bases short and J 4 bases short, with 16 bases between. CDR3 in DNA: TGCAGCGCCCTCGGGGGAGGGGGCACTGAAGCTTTCTTT. This translates into CSALGGGGTEAFF.

This clone showed up just once. The rearrangement joins TRBV19 to TRBJ2-7; D possibly corresponds to TRBD1 (7 bases). Trimming pared 5 bases from V and 7 bases from J, leaving 12 bases between. CDR1 and CDR2 (germline): LNHDA, SQIVND (reference sequence). The CDR3 consists of 12 residues. The CDR3 region is CASSLSGGEQYF. The DNA for the CDR3 is TGTGCCAGTAGTCTGTCAGGGGGGGAGCAGTACTTC.